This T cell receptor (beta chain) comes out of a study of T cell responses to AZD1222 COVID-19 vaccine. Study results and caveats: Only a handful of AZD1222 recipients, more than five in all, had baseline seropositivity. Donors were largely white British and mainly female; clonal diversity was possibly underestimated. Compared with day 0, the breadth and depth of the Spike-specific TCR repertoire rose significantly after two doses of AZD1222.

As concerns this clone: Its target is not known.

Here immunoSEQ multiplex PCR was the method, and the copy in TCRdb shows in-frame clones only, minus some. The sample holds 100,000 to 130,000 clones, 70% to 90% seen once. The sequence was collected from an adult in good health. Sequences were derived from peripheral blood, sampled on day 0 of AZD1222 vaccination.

The CDR3 coding sequence is TGTGCCTGGAGTGTAGCCCGGACAGACTATAGCAATCAGCCCCAGCATTTT. This sequence encodes CAWSVARTDYSNQPQHF. The genes are TRBV30 and TRBJ1-5; possibly TRBD1 for D (6 bases). CDR3 length: 17 residues. V shed 0 bases and J shed 0 bases, with 15 bases lying between them. Germline CDR1 is GTSNPN and CDR2 is SVGIG (reference sequence).